The present TCR beta chain was sequenced within a study of cytomegalovirus exposure and HLA in healthy donors. Study results and limitations: One cluster of highly shared sequence variants probably arose as a sequencing artifact. Rare TCR sequences predominated, though certain public TCRs were found in many donors.

The CDR3 totals 15 residues. Germline V gene data show CDR1 as SGHTA and CDR2 as FQGTGA. With 5 bases clipped from V and 7 bases from J, the junction kept 9 bases outside the gene matches. Turning to this clone: Its antigen is unidentified.

PCR used 60 Vbeta primers and 13 Jbeta primers. Assay used: immunoSEQ multiplex PCR; TCRdb lists only in-frame clones, some missing. The data contain some 140,000 clones, 70% to 80% of them seen just once; the ten biggest clones take up approximately 8%. V is TRBV7-3 and J is TRBJ2-2; 8 bases are shared with TRBD1. Sequencing used PBMCs. The source of this sequence is a man aged 25-40 years in good health and CMV-seropositive. This CDR3 is CASSRNQGANGELFF. For the CDR3, the DNA is TGTGCCAGCAGCCGAAACCAGGGGGCGAACGGGGAGCTGTTTTTT.